The rows below give T cell receptor beta chains drawn from one sample of a study of shared clonotypes between healthy human individuals. Repertoires were generated with immunoSEQ multiplex PCR, while TCRdb's copy carries only in-frame clones and drops some. The repertoire includes 1,400,000 or so clones, approximately 98.5% of them detected once, and approximately 0.4% sits in the top ten. The specimen sequenced was naive CD4+ T cells sorted from blood. These receptors all stem from a man aged 25-40 years in good health. The CDR3 runs from the conserved cysteine through the conserved F or W. D genes are given only for firm matches. Clone size, where shown, is once, few, many, or a class for clones that have expanded.

j_gene	d_gene	abundance	v_gene	CDR3nt	CDR3aa
TRBJ1-1	.	.	TRBV29-1	TGCAGCGTTCCGCTGGGGGGCCCGGGGACTGAAGCTTTCTTT	CSVPLGGPGTEAFF
TRBJ1-2	.	.	TRBV28	TGTGCCAGCAGTTTAAGGGATGGCTACACCTTC	CASSLRDGYTF
TRBJ2-7	TRBD2	.	TRBV18	TGTGCCAGCTCGCCCTTGGAGGGGCCTGCGGGAGGGCCGGTAAAGTACTTC	CASSPLEGPAGGPVKYF
TRBJ2-3	.	few	TRBV9	TGTGCCAGCAGCATGCAGGGATTTGCAGATACGCAGTATTTT	CASSMQGFADTQYF
TRBJ2-1	TRBD2	.	TRBV5-1	TGCGCCAGCAGCTTGGTCACCGGGACTACCCTAACCTACAATGAGCAGTTCTTC	CASSLVTGTTLTYNEQFF
TRBJ2-7	.	.	TRBV6-6	TGTGCCAGCAGCGGACCTAGGAGATCCTCCGGCGAGCAGTACTTC	CASSGPRRSSGEQYF
TRBJ2-6	.	.	TRBV29-1	TGCAGCGTTAGGGGAAATGGGGCCAACGTCCTGACTTTC	CSVRGNGANVLTF
TRBJ2-4	.	.	TRBV7-2	TGTGCCAGCAGCCCCATGGTCCTAGCCAAAAACATTCAGTACTTC	CASSPMVLAKNIQYF
TRBJ2-7	TRBD1	.	TRBV7-9	TGTGCCAGCAGCTTAGAGGGAGGCAGGGGGCACGAGCAGTACTTC	CASSLEGGRGHEQYF
TRBJ2-2	TRBD1	once	TRBV11-2	TGTGCCAGCAGCTTACGACAGGGGTCGGTTATCCCCGGGGAGCTGTTTTTT	CASSLRQGSVIPGELFF
TRBJ2-5	.	.	TRBV9	TGTGCCTCAAGTTTGGGCAGGGCAGAGACCCAGTACTTC	CASSLGRAETQYF
TRBJ2-4	.	.	TRBV7-9	TGTGCCAGCAGCTTAGTTGGTGGATTAGCCAAAAACATTCAGTACTTC	CASSLVGGLAKNIQYF
TRBJ2-7	.	.	TRBV6-4	TGTGCCAGCAGTGAATATCAGGGAGACCCCTACGAGCAGTACTTC	CASSEYQGDPYEQYF
TRBJ2-3	.	.	TRBV7-9	TGTGCCAGCAGCAACAACCGAAATACGCAGTATTTT	CASSNNRNTQYF
TRBJ2-3	.	.	TRBV5-1	TGCGCCAGCAGCTTGGGGCACTTCACAGATACGCAGTATTTT	CASSLGHFTDTQYF
TRBJ2-1	TRBD2	once	TRBV18	TGTGCCAGCTCGACACGACTAGCGGGAGATCACGGCACCTACAATGAGCAGTTCTTC	CASSTRLAGDHGTYNEQFF
TRBJ2-1	.	once	TRBV11-2	TGTGCCAGCAGCTTAGATCCCAACATAGGGGCCCATCATGAGCAGTTCTTC	CASSLDPNIGAHHEQFF
TRBJ2-3	TRBD2	.	TRBV5-1	TGCGCCAGCAGCTTTTCAGGGAGGGGCACAGATACGCAGTATTTT	CASSFSGRGTDTQYF
TRBJ2-5	TRBD2	.	TRBV6-5	TGTGCCAGCAGTTCGGGACTAGCGGCCCCATCGGTCACGTACTTC	CASSSGLAAPSVTYF
TRBJ1-5	TRBD1	.	TRBV5-6	TGTGCCAGCAGCCTACGGACAGGGTACAATCAGCCCCAGCATTTT	CASSLRTGYNQPQHF
TRBJ1-1	.	.	TRBV7-8	TGTGCCAGCAGCCCCCGAAGACAGACTAGTTTTGAAGCTTTCTTT	CASSPRRQTSFEAFF
TRBJ2-7	.	.	TRBV28	TGTGCCAGCAGTTCCTTGGCAGGTTCCTACGAGCAGTACTTC	CASSSLAGSYEQYF
TRBJ2-5	.	.	TRBV5-4	TGTGCCAGCAGCAGGTTTCTGACAGACCAAGAGACCCAGTACTTC	CASSRFLTDQETQYF
TRBJ1-1	TRBD1	.	TRBV9	TGTGCCAGCAGCGCTCAAGCGACAGGGACGAACACTGAAGCTTTCTTT	CASSAQATGTNTEAFF
TRBJ2-1	TRBD2	once	TRBV28	TGTGCCAGCAGTAAGAGCGGGAGGTACAATGAGCAGTTCTTC	CASSKSGRYNEQFF
TRBJ2-1	TRBD2	.	TRBV5-1	TGCGCCAGCAGGGGACTAGCGGTTGACAATGAGCAGTTCTTC	CASRGLAVDNEQFF
TRBJ2-1	.	few	TRBV9	TGTGCCAGCAGCGTAGATTACAGTAGCGATGAGCAGTTCTTC	CASSVDYSSDEQFF
TRBJ2-1	TRBD1	.	TRBV11-2	TGTGCCAGCAGCTCCCCGAGTGGAACAGGGGAGAATGAGCAGTTCTTC	CASSSPSGTGENEQFF
TRBJ1-1	.	.	TRBV28	TGTGCCAGCGGGTACAGTGGCGCTGAAGCTTTCTTT	CASGYSGAEAFF
TRBJ2-4	.	.	TRBV11-2	TGTGCCAGCAGCCCAGGGCCCCAAAACATTCAGTACTTC	CASSPGPQNIQYF
TRBJ2-7	.	.	TRBV2	TGTGCCAGCAGCCTACAGGGGGGGAGCTACGAGCAGTACTTC	CASSLQGGSYEQYF
TRBJ1-1	.	.	TRBV7-9	TGTGCCAGCAGCTTACGTATCAGCACGACGGGCACTGAAGCTTTCTTT	CASSLRISTTGTEAFF
TRBJ2-7	TRBD1	.	TRBV27	TGTGCCAGCAGCCGCACCGGGACAGGGAGCTCCTACGAGCAGTACTTC	CASSRTGTGSSYEQYF
TRBJ2-5	.	many	TRBV18	TGTGCCAGCTCACCACAAGAGACCCAGTACTTC	CASSPQETQYF
TRBJ2-1	TRBD2	.	TRBV10-2	TGCGCCAGCAGTGCCCTGCTGGGGGCTAGCGGGAGAGATGAGCAGTTCTTC	CASSALLGASGRDEQFF
TRBJ2-3	.	.	TRBV18	TGTGCCAGCTCACCCCCGGGCCTTAGCACAGATACGCAGTATTTT	CASSPPGLSTDTQYF
TRBJ1-1	.	.	TRBV19	TGTGCCAGTAGTATAGGCCTCGCGAACACTGAAGCTTTCTTT	CASSIGLANTEAFF
TRBJ2-7	TRBD2	.	TRBV6-6	TGTGCCAGCAGTTCCACGGGACTAGCGGGAGACGAGCAGTACTTC	CASSSTGLAGDEQYF
TRBJ2-1	.	.	TRBV11-3	TGTGCCAGCAGCTCCAGCCAGCGGGCGATGAGGGTAAATGAGCAGTTCTTC	CASSSSQRAMRVNEQFF
TRBJ1-5	.	.	TRBV28	TGTGCCAGCAGTTTACCGCAGGGAGCCCAGCATTTT	CASSLPQGAQHF
TRBJ1-5	.	.	TRBV6-1	TGTGCCAGCAGTTTACAGGGAGGCTTGAATCAGCCCCAGCATTTT	CASSLQGGLNQPQHF
TRBJ1-1	.	.	TRBV10-3	TGTGCCATCACTGAAGACAGCCCTTCGGAAGCTTTCTTT	CAITEDSPSEAFF
TRBJ1-3	.	once	TRBV7-2	TGTGCCAGCAGCTTAGATTGGGGAGCACGAAACACCATATATTTT	CASSLDWGARNTIYF
TRBJ2-7	.	once	TRBV6-1	TGTGCCAGCCGACGAACACTCTACGAGCAGTACTTC	CASRRTLYEQYF